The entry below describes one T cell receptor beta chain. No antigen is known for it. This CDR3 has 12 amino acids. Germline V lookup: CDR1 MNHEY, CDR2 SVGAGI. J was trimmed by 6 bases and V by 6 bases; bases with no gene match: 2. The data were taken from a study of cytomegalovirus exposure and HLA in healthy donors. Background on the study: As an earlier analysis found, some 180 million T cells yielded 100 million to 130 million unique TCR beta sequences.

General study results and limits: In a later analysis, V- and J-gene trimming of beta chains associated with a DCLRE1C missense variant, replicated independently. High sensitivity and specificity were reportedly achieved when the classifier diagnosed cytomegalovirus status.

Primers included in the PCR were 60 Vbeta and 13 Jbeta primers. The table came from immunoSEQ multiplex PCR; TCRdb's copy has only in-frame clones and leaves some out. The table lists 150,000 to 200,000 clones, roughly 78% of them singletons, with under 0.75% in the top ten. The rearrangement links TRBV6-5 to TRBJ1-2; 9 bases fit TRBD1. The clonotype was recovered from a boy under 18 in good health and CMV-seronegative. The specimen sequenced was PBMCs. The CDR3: CASRTGGHGYTF. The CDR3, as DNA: TGTGCCAGCAGAACAGGGGGCCATGGCTACACCTTC.